Given below is one T cell receptor beta chain in context. Its antigen is not identified. Germline loops: CDR1 LNHNV, CDR2 YYDKDF (reference sequence). The V gene lost 0 bases and the J gene lost 2 bases, with 18 bases spanning the gap. This CDR3 contains 18 residues. The entry originates in a study of T cell responses to AZD1222 COVID-19 vaccine. Broader study findings: After two AZD1222 doses, spike-specific TCR breadth and depth rose versus day 0. Close to half of spike-specific TCRs reportedly recognize unmutated variant regions. Donors were chiefly white British, with a greater number of females, and clonal diversity was perhaps underestimated.

Using immunoSEQ multiplex PCR, the repertoire was profiled, and TCRdb retains in-frame clones only, with some absent. Of about 150,000 clones detected, about 85% appear once; the ten largest clones hold more than 6.5%. The sequence was obtained from an adult who had recovered from COVID-19. Sequences were derived from peripheral blood, sampled after recovery from COVID-19. The rearrangement uses TRBV15 and TRBJ2-3, with D perhaps being TRBD1 or TRBD2 (5 bases each). The CDR3 sequence: CATSRDQGSAKPTDTQYF. Written as DNA, the CDR3 is TGTGCCACCAGCAGAGATCAGGGTAGCGCTAAACCCACAGATACGCAGTATTTT.